The 31 T cell receptor beta chains reported below all come from one sample, sequenced in a study of blood T cell repertoires in COVID-19. Using immunoSEQ multiplex PCR, the repertoire was profiled, and TCRdb retains in-frame clones only, with some absent. The sample records about 190,000 clones, 65% to 85% being singletons. The sequenced sample was PBMCs or T cells enriched from blood (not recorded which). These receptors were taken from a woman in her 30s who had been exposed to COVID-19.

A few counts support this clone. For the CDR3, the DNA is TGTGCCAGCAGCTCTACCTCTAGCGGGGGGCTCTACAATGAGCAGTTCTTC. This codes for CASSSTSSGGLYNEQFF. The chain joins TRBV11-2 to TRBJ2-1; 11 positions agree with TRBD2. Per germline, CDR1 SGHAT and CDR2 FQNNGV. The V and J ends lost 4 bases and 3 bases, in that order; junction bases with no gene match: 8. This CDR3 region has 17 residues.

The chain uses TRBV20-1 and TRBJ1-2; D is unclear. This CDR3 region has 17 residues. V lost 3 bases, J lost 0 bases, and 20 bases lay in between. In germline, CDR1 is DFQATT, CDR2 SNEGSKA (reference sequence). Here the CDR3 DNA reads TGCAGTGCTAGTAGAGTCATTTATGGGCAGCCTAACTATGGCTACACCTTC. Protein sequence: CSASRVIYGQPNYGYTF.

The chain uses TRBV20-1 and TRBJ2-3; D is undetermined. The CDR3 spans 10 residues. CDR1 and CDR2 (germline): DFQATT, SNEGSKA (reference sequence). V was trimmed by 6 bases and J by 6 bases, leaving 7 bases between them. The CDR3 loop reads CSARFDTQYF. CDR3 in DNA: TGCAGTGCCAGGTTTGATACGCAGTATTTT.

The J gene is TRBJ1-2, the V gene TRBV7-8; D possibly corresponds to TRBD1 (5 bases). V dropped 0 bases and J dropped 7 bases, with 15 bases sitting between them. Germline loops: CDR1 SGHVS, CDR2 FQNEAQ. The CDR3 is 15 residues long. CDR3 DNA sequence: TGTGCCAGCAGCTTAGCCCTTGGTCGGGGGACTGGCTACACCTTC. Translated, it gives CASSLALGRGTGYTF.

The rearrangement joins TRBV4-1 to TRBJ1-2, with D hard to call. The ends were cut back, 1 base at V and 0 bases at J, with 6 bases in the middle. The CDR3 spans 14 residues. Germline CDR1 reads MGHRA; CDR2 reads YSYEKL. The CDR3 bases are TGCGCCAGCAGCCAAGGGGCTGCTAACTATGGCTACACCTTC. Translating it yields CASSQGAANYGYTF.

The genes are TRBV27 and TRBJ2-7; D perhaps matches TRBD1 (6 bases). With 6 bases removed from V and 3 bases from J, the gap between germline ends came to 18 bases. In germline, CDR1 is MNHEY, CDR2 SMNVEV (reference sequence). The CDR3 is made up of 15 amino acids. The chain's CDR3 is CASRYREKGFYEQYF. As DNA, the CDR3 is TGTGCCAGCAGATACAGGGAGAAGGGATTCTACGAGCAGTACTTC.

The chain recombines TRBV9 with TRBJ2-1, with 11 bases fitting TRBD1. The CDR3 length is 15 residues. Germline V gives CDR1 SGDLS, CDR2 YYNGEE. V lost 6 bases and J lost 4; bases outside the gene matches: 6. The CDR3: CASTAGTGGYNEQFF. Here the CDR3 DNA reads TGTGCCAGCACCGCCGGGACAGGGGGTTACAATGAGCAGTTCTTC.

The chain carries TRBV7-2 and TRBJ1-1; D call uncertain. In germline, CDR1 is SGHTA, CDR2 FQGNSA. Trimming cost V 6 bases and J 0 bases, with 8 bases left between them. The length of the CDR3 is 13 residues. The CDR3 is CASRTEMNTEAFF. CDR3 DNA sequence: TGTGCCAGCAGAACAGAGATGAACACTGAAGCTTTCTTT.

This chain uses TRBV6-5 with TRBJ1-2; 7 nucleotides agree with TRBD1. CDR1 and CDR2 from the germline V gene are MNHEY and SVGAGI. Germline trimming cut 6 bases from V and 4 bases from J; bases unmatched to any gene: 11. The CDR3 has 15 residues. CDR3 in amino acids: CASRPDPGTVYGYTF. The CDR3 DNA sequence: TGTGCCAGCAGGCCCGACCCCGGGACAGTCTATGGCTACACCTTC.

J is TRBJ2-7 and V is TRBV6-5; TRBD1 agrees at 9 bases. V trimming: 8 bases; J trimming: 3 bases; junction bases outside the gene matches: 11. In germline, CDR1 is MNHEY, CDR2 SVGAGI. This CDR3 comprises 15 residues. CDR3 region: CASFTPQGQGYEQYF. In DNA form, the CDR3 reads TGTGCCAGCTTTACCCCCCAGGGACAGGGCTACGAGCAGTACTTC.

CDR3 coding DNA: TGTGCCAGCAGCACAACCGGGACTAGCCCCACAGATACGCAGTATTTT. Amino acids: CASSTTGTSPTDTQYF. The chain joins TRBV9 to TRBJ2-3; TRBD2 matches at 9 bases. CDR3 length: 16 amino acids. The junction had 8 bases not matched to a gene; V was cut back by 4 bases and J by 2 bases. CDR1 is SGDLS, CDR2 YYNGEE, per germline.

This rearrangement joins TRBV20-1 to TRBJ2-1; D unresolved. The CDR3 is made up of 15 amino acids. Germline V gives CDR1 DFQATT, CDR2 SNEGSKA (reference sequence). V was trimmed by 3 bases and J by 4 bases, leaving 16 bases between them. CDR3 in amino acids: CSASYLDFLYNEQFF. DNA for the CDR3: TGCAGTGCTAGTTACTTAGACTTTCTATACAATGAGCAGTTCTTC.

V and J are TRBV19 and TRBJ1-3, with D possibly TRBD1 on 5 matching bases. The CDR3 length is 14 residues. Deletions cut 3 bases from V and 4 bases from J, with 10 bases between. Germline loops: CDR1 LNHDA, CDR2 SQIVND (reference sequence). CDR3 bases: TGTGCCAGTAGTATTGGGGGACTCGGAAACACCATATATTTT. Protein: CASSIGGLGNTIYF. Looking up the rest from reference TRBV19 and TRBJ1-3 gives the full variable domain: DGGITQSPKYLFRKEGQNVTLSCEQNLNHDAMYWYRQDPGQGLRLIYYSQIVNDFQKGDIAEGYSVSREKKESFPLTVTSAQKNPTAFYLCASSIGGLGNTIYFGEGSWLTVV.

The genes are TRBV11-3 and TRBJ1-1, with 7 bases aligning to TRBD1. This CDR3 contains 13 residues. Germline V gene lookup returns CDR1 SGHNT and CDR2 YENEEA. V lost 1 base to trimming and J lost 7 bases; unmatched junction nucleotides: 3. The CDR3 bases are TGTGCCAGCAGCTTAGGAGGGGGCGGTGAAGCTTTCTTT. Its protein is CASSLGGGGEAFF.

The chain employs TRBV9 and TRBJ1-2; D is possibly TRBD1 (5 bases). The germline V and J ends were trimmed by 0 bases and 3 bases, with 18 bases remaining between them. Germline loops: CDR1 SGDLS, CDR2 YYNGEE. This CDR3 is built from 17 residues. CDR3 in DNA: TGTGCCAGCAGCGTAGATCCTGGAAGGGGTCGGGACTATGGCTACACCTTC. Amino acid sequence: CASSVDPGRGRDYGYTF. The entire variable domain, with the rest obtained from reference TRBV9 and TRBJ1-2, is as follows: DSGVTQTPKHLITATGQRVTLRCSPRSGDLSVYWYQQSLDQGLQFLIQYYNGEERAKGNILERFSAQQFPDLHSELNLSSLELGDSALYFCASSVDPGRGRDYGYTFGSGTRLTVV.

The V call is TRBV5-1, the J call TRBJ1-2; tentatively, D is TRBD1 (6 bases). Germline V gene lookup returns CDR1 SGHRS and CDR2 YFSETQ. The CDR3 spans 15 residues. Trimming cost V 1 base and J 1 base, with 11 bases left between them. The CDR3 protein is CASSLNRQVNYGYTF. In DNA, the CDR3 is TGCGCCAGCAGCTTGAACCGACAGGTTAACTATGGCTACACCTTC.

The V call is TRBV5-1, the J call TRBJ2-1, with D possibly TRBD2 on 6 matching bases. The CDR3 spans 21 residues. Trimming cost V 2 bases and J 1 base, with 28 bases left between them. The germline V gene has CDR1 SGHRS and CDR2 YFSETQ. The CDR3 DNA sequence: TGCGCCAGCAGCTTTACGGGAGCCTATGGGGGACCGAACCTTTCCTACAATGAGCAGTTCTTC. Translation gives CASSFTGAYGGPNLSYNEQFF.

The chain uses TRBV5-6 and TRBJ2-1, with 11 bases identical to TRBD2. CDR1 and CDR2 from the germline V gene are SGHDT and YYEEEE. CDR3 length equals 19 residues. The V segment lost 0 bases and the J segment 6 bases; nucleotides outside the gene matches: 14. The CDR3: CASSLVSLAGGGKGNEQFF. CDR3 DNA: TGTGCCAGCAGCTTGGTCTCCCTAGCGGGGGGCGGAAAGGGCAATGAGCAGTTCTTC.

The chain recombines TRBV7-2 with TRBJ2-3, with TRBD1 matching 9 bases. Per germline, CDR1 SGHTA and CDR2 FQGNSA. V lost 5 bases and J lost 6; bases outside the gene matches: 9. This CDR3 spans 15 amino acids. CDR3 protein: CASSRGQGVGDTQYF. In DNA form, the CDR3 reads TGTGCCAGCAGCCGGGGACAGGGCGTTGGGGATACGCAGTATTTT.

This clone occurred a few times. The rearrangement uses TRBV7-8 and TRBJ1-4; the D is unclear. V gave up 3 bases and J gave up 8 bases, with 10 bases separating them. Germline V CDR1 and CDR2: SGHVS, FQNEAQ. The CDR3 runs 13 residues. Here the CDR3 DNA reads TGTGCCAGCAGCTTGGGCAGTTGGGAAAAACTGTTTTTT. Translated, it gives CASSLGSWEKLFF. Full variable domain (missing parts from reference TRBV7-8 and TRBJ1-4): GAGVSQSPRYKVAKRGQDVALRCDPISGHVSLFWYQQALGQGPEFLTYFQNEAQLDKSGLPSDRFFAERPEGSVSTLKIQRTQQEDSAVYLCASSLGSWEKLFFGSGTQLSVL.

This clone was recorded only once. The CDR3 region has the DNA TGTGCCAGCACCACCCCCAGTAGCCTTCATGAGCAGTTCTTC. It yields the protein CASTTPSSLHEQFF. The chain has TRBV11-2 and TRBJ2-1; D is undetermined. The CDR3 is 14 amino acids. CDR1 and CDR2 from the germline V gene are SGHAT and FQNNGV. V lost 7 bases and J 8 bases, leaving 18 bases between the germline ends.

This sequence joins TRBV2 and TRBJ1-2, with TRBD1 identical over 7 bases. CDR1 is SNHLY and CDR2 is FYNNEI in the germline V gene. The CDR3 length is 13 residues. CDR3 DNA sequence: TGTGCGAGACGGGACAGTCGGGCCCCTGGCTACACCTTC. It codes for CARRDSRAPGYTF.

This clone was detected once. The genes are TRBV19 and TRBJ1-6, with 7 bases aligning to TRBD1. Per germline, CDR1 LNHDA and CDR2 SQIVND (reference sequence). Unmatched junction bases numbered 6, after V lost 6 bases and J lost 7 bases. This CDR3 has 14 residues. As DNA, the CDR3 is TGTGCCAGTAGCTTACAGGGGTGGAATTCACCCCTCCACTTT. Translating it yields CASSLQGWNSPLHF.

In its sample, this clone was seen once. The chain combines TRBV7-8 with TRBJ1-5, with TRBD1 matching over 8 bases. The V gene's germline CDR1 is SGHVS and CDR2 FQNEAQ. V lost 3 bases and J lost 6; bases outside the gene matches: 1. The CDR3 length is 13 residues. The chain's CDR3 is CASSLDRVQPQHF. In nucleotides, the CDR3 is TGTGCCAGCAGCTTGGACAGGGTTCAGCCCCAGCATTTT.

Written as DNA, the CDR3 is TGTGCCAGCAGCACCGCTGACACCGCAACTAATGAAAAACTGTTTTTT. Protein sequence: CASSTADTATNEKLFF. This chain connects TRBV9 to TRBJ1-4; D is undetermined. This CDR3 has 16 residues. Trimming removed 4 bases from V and 0 bases from J, with 13 bases in between. Germline V gene data show CDR1 as SGDLS and CDR2 as YYNGEE.

J is TRBJ2-5 and V is TRBV4-2; 7 nucleotides agree with TRBD1. CDR1 and CDR2 (germline): LGHNA, YNFKEQ. Trimming at V came to 0 bases and at J to 6 bases, leaving 4 bases not matched to a gene. This CDR3 spans 14 amino acids. For the CDR3, the DNA is TGTGCCAGCAGCCAAGATGAGGGGGCGAAGACCCAGTACTTC. It specifies CASSQDEGAKTQYF.

The chain couples TRBV10-3 to TRBJ1-5; TRBD1 aligns across 8 bases. The CDR3 runs to 13 residues. The V gene end was trimmed by 4 bases and the J gene end by 6 bases; junction bases not matched to a gene: 2. Germline CDR1 and CDR2: ENHRY and SYGVKD. The DNA for the CDR3 is TGTGCCATCAGTGGGACAGGGCCTCAGCCCCAGCATTTT. Amino acids: CAISGTGPQPQHF.

The chain combines TRBV29-1 with TRBJ2-1; 10 bases align to TRBD2. Trimming at V came to 5 bases and at J to 0 bases, leaving 10 bases not matched to a gene. Germline CDR1 is SQVTM and CDR2 is ANQGSEA. The CDR3 has 17 amino acids. CDR3 protein: CSVLGTSGASSYNEQFF. Here the CDR3 DNA reads TGCAGCGTTTTGGGAACTAGCGGGGCGAGCTCCTACAATGAGCAGTTCTTC.

This rearrangement joins TRBV7-8 to TRBJ1-1; D is unresolved. Germline-derived CDR1 and CDR2 are SGHVS and FQNEAQ. The V and J ends lost 1 base and 4 bases respectively, with 16 bases between them. This CDR3 has 16 amino acids. This CDR3 reads CASSLVGSGRATEAFF. In DNA, the CDR3 is TGTGCCAGCAGCTTAGTGGGTTCGGGTCGTGCCACTGAAGCTTTCTTT.

This rearrangement joins TRBV7-9 to TRBJ1-6; 9 bases are shared with TRBD1. Germline CDR1 SEHNR, CDR2 FQNEAQ (reference sequence). This CDR3 has 17 amino acids. V lost 1 base, J lost 9 bases, and 10 bases stayed unmatched. CDR3 sequence: CASSLVTDRGRGSPLHF. The DNA for the CDR3 is TGTGCCAGCAGCTTAGTTACGGACAGGGGAAGGGGTTCACCCCTCCACTTT.

This CDR3 reads CASSELTGPTYGYTF. The CDR3, as DNA: TGTGCCAGCAGCGAACTAACAGGGCCGACCTATGGCTACACCTTC. The gene calls are TRBV9 and TRBJ1-2, with D possibly TRBD1 on 6 matching bases. V was clipped by 3 bases and J by 4 bases, with 16 bases between them. This CDR3 contains 15 residues. Germline assignment: CDR1 SGDLS and CDR2 YYNGEE.